These T cell receptor beta chains were read from a single sample in a study of shared clonotypes between healthy human individuals. TCRdb keeps only in-frame clones here, not all; method: immunoSEQ multiplex PCR. The sample has about 580,000 clones; 95% to 98% are singletons. The sample taken for sequencing was naive CD8+ T cells sorted from blood. Every receptor here comes from a man aged 25-40 years in good health. Both conserved end residues are part of each CDR3. A D gene is named only where the DNA matches it firmly. Clone size is given for some rows only: seen once, a few or many times, or a class if the clone is expanded.

D gene: NA; clone size: once; J gene: TRBJ2-7; V gene: TRBV6-5; CDR3 protein: CASSYSRLGGYEQYF; CDR3 DNA: TGTGCCAGCAGTTACTCCCGGTTAGGAGGGTACGAGCAGTACTTC
D gene: TRBD2; clone size: NA; J gene: TRBJ2-7; V gene: TRBV25-1; CDR3 protein: CASSPSGSYEQYF; CDR3 DNA: TGTGCCAGCAGCCCTAGCGGGAGCTACGAGCAGTACTTC
D gene: NA; clone size: NA; J gene: TRBJ2-7; V gene: TRBV7-9; CDR3 protein: CASSFDENGLQRPPYEQYF; CDR3 DNA: TGTGCCAGCAGCTTCGATGAAAACGGGCTTCAGAGGCCTCCCTACGAGCAGTACTTC
D gene: TRBD1; clone size: NA; J gene: TRBJ1-2; V gene: TRBV7-9; CDR3 protein: CASSPMGLGRGDYGYTF; CDR3 DNA: TGTGCCAGCAGCCCTATGGGCCTGGGCAGGGGGGACTATGGCTACACCTTC
D gene: NA; clone size: NA; J gene: TRBJ2-1; V gene: TRBV4-3; CDR3 protein: CASSRGADYNEQFF; CDR3 DNA: TGCGCCAGCAGCCGGGGGGCTGATTACAATGAGCAGTTCTTC
D gene: TRBD1; clone size: NA; J gene: TRBJ2-7; V gene: TRBV27; CDR3 protein: CASSKPGQNNEQYF; CDR3 DNA: TGTGCCAGCAGTAAACCGGGACAGAACAACGAGCAGTACTTC
D gene: NA; clone size: once; J gene: TRBJ2-1; V gene: TRBV29-1; CDR3 protein: CSVEKNEQFF; CDR3 DNA: TGCAGCGTTGAGAAGAATGAGCAGTTCTTC
D gene: TRBD2; clone size: NA; J gene: TRBJ2-5; V gene: TRBV7-3; CDR3 protein: CASSLGPSGPQETQYF; CDR3 DNA: TGTGCCAGCAGCCTCGGTCCTAGCGGGCCCCAAGAGACCCAGTACTTC
D gene: NA; clone size: NA; J gene: TRBJ2-1; V gene: TRBV4-3; CDR3 protein: CASSQVGAWNEQFF; CDR3 DNA: TGCGCCAGCAGCCAAGTGGGAGCGTGGAATGAGCAGTTCTTC
D gene: NA; clone size: NA; J gene: TRBJ2-7; V gene: TRBV27; CDR3 protein: CASSSNPSSYEQYF; CDR3 DNA: TGTGCCAGCAGTTCCAACCCAAGCTCCTACGAGCAGTACTTC
D gene: NA; clone size: NA; J gene: TRBJ1-1; V gene: TRBV5-4; CDR3 protein: CASSSEGRTNEAFF; CDR3 DNA: TGTGCCAGCAGCTCCGAAGGACGGACAAATGAAGCTTTCTTT
D gene: NA; clone size: NA; J gene: TRBJ2-7; V gene: TRBV6-6; CDR3 protein: CASSYSVETGWGEQYF; CDR3 DNA: TGTGCCAGCAGTTACTCCGTGGAGACAGGATGGGGCGAGCAGTACTTC
D gene: TRBD2; clone size: NA; J gene: TRBJ2-7; V gene: TRBV6-5; CDR3 protein: CASSPRLAKNYEQYF; CDR3 DNA: TGTGCCAGCAGTCCCAGACTAGCGAAAAACTACGAGCAGTACTTC
D gene: NA; clone size: NA; J gene: TRBJ1-1; V gene: TRBV28; CDR3 protein: CAGSGFVDTEAFF; CDR3 DNA: TGTGCCGGGAGCGGGTTTGTAGACACTGAAGCTTTCTTT
D gene: TRBD1; clone size: NA; J gene: TRBJ1-2; V gene: TRBV7-2; CDR3 protein: CASRNAGQGHLYGYTF; CDR3 DNA: TGTGCCAGCAGAAACGCGGGACAGGGGCACCTCTATGGCTACACCTTC
D gene: NA; clone size: NA; J gene: TRBJ2-7; V gene: TRBV10-2; CDR3 protein: CASSPYYYEQYF; CDR3 DNA: TGCGCCAGCAGCCCATATTACTACGAGCAGTACTTC
D gene: NA; clone size: once; J gene: TRBJ1-2; V gene: TRBV7-9; CDR3 protein: CASSQGTPDGYTF; CDR3 DNA: TGTGCCAGCAGCCAAGGGACACCAGATGGCTACACCTTC
D gene: NA; clone size: NA; J gene: TRBJ1-5; V gene: TRBV9; CDR3 protein: CASSGSGGSNQPQHF; CDR3 DNA: TGTGCCAGCAGCGGCTCCGGGGGTTCCAATCAGCCCCAGCATTTT
D gene: TRBD1; clone size: NA; J gene: TRBJ2-7; V gene: TRBV13; CDR3 protein: CASSSDRVFHEQYF; CDR3 DNA: TGTGCCAGCAGCTCGGACAGGGTTTTCCACGAGCAGTACTTC
D gene: NA; clone size: NA; J gene: TRBJ1-1; V gene: TRBV4-1; CDR3 protein: CASSQRTGSVTEAFF; CDR3 DNA: TGCGCCAGCAGCCAGAGAACAGGTAGTGTCACTGAAGCTTTCTTT
D gene: NA; clone size: NA; J gene: TRBJ2-1; V gene: TRBV9; CDR3 protein: CASSLPRGLFNEQFF; CDR3 DNA: TGTGCCAGCAGCCTCCCTCGGGGGCTATTCAATGAGCAGTTCTTC
D gene: NA; clone size: NA; J gene: TRBJ1-2; V gene: TRBV14; CDR3 protein: CASSQGGTGSAHGYTF; CDR3 DNA: TGTGCCAGCAGCCAAGGGGGCACAGGGAGCGCACATGGCTACACCTTC
D gene: NA; clone size: NA; J gene: TRBJ2-2; V gene: TRBV6-1; CDR3 protein: CASSEWATGELFF; CDR3 DNA: TGTGCCAGCAGTGAATGGGCCACCGGGGAGCTGTTTTTT
D gene: NA; clone size: NA; J gene: TRBJ2-5; V gene: TRBV2; CDR3 protein: CASRRPPQETQYF; CDR3 DNA: TGTGCCAGCAGGCGACCCCCTCAAGAGACCCAGTACTTC
D gene: NA; clone size: NA; J gene: TRBJ2-1; V gene: TRBV5-1; CDR3 protein: CASSTGKRGYNEQFF; CDR3 DNA: TGCGCCAGCAGCACGGGGAAGAGGGGTTACAATGAGCAGTTCTTC
D gene: TRBD1; clone size: NA; J gene: TRBJ2-7; V gene: TRBV11-2; CDR3 protein: CASSFPKKTFTGAYEQYF; CDR3 DNA: TGTGCCAGCAGCTTTCCAAAAAAAACATTTACAGGGGCCTACGAGCAGTACTTC
D gene: NA; clone size: NA; J gene: TRBJ2-2; V gene: TRBV7-9; CDR3 protein: CASSLLRTTNTGELFF; CDR3 DNA: TGTGCCAGCAGCCTCCTAAGGACTACCAACACCGGGGAGCTGTTTTTT
D gene: NA; clone size: NA; J gene: TRBJ1-2; V gene: TRBV4-1; CDR3 protein: CASSQGRAGYTF; CDR3 DNA: TGCGCCAGCAGCCAGGGTAGGGCCGGCTACACCTTC
D gene: NA; clone size: NA; J gene: TRBJ1-2; V gene: TRBV28; CDR3 protein: CASSLVPGELGYTF; CDR3 DNA: TGTGCCAGCAGTTTGGTCCCGGGGGAGTTAGGCTACACCTTC
D gene: TRBD1; clone size: NA; J gene: TRBJ2-3; V gene: TRBV13; CDR3 protein: CASSSKSGTGLLDTQYF; CDR3 DNA: TGTGCCAGCAGCTCAAAGTCCGGGACAGGGCTTTTAGATACGCAGTATTTT